This is a list of T cell receptor beta chains from one sample in a study of human T cells and chemical hapten exposure. Using its own MiXCR run on the RACE reads, TCRdb lists one record per CDR3 protein. The data show around 120,000 distinct CDR3 sequences, 12% seen once. The specimen comprised whole blood, sampled in connection with sensitization to the hapten diphenylcyclopropenone (DPC). The receptor set was obtained from a woman aged 45-60 years with alopecia areata. Some clones in this sample may be carry-over from other donors' samples. CDR3s include the opening cysteine and the closing phenylalanine or tryptophan. The D gene is left open where the match is weak. Rows give clone size only sometimes, using once, few, many, or a class for an expanded clone.

d_gene	len	abundance	v_gene	j_gene	CDR3nt	CDR3aa
TRBD1	13	many	TRBV12-3/TRBV12-4	TRBJ1-3	TGTGCCAGCACCGGGACAGCCGGAAACACCATATATTTT	CASTGTAGNTIYF
NA	16	many	TRBV18	TRBJ2-5	TGTGCCAGCTCACCACCCTCAAAAAAGGAGGGGACGACCCTTTACTTC	CASSPPSKKEGTTLYF
TRBD1	16	few	TRBV4-1	TRBJ2-3	TGCGCCAGCAGCCAAGGGGCGCAGGGGGCCACAGATACGCAGTATTTT	CASSQGAQGATDTQYF
TRBD1	15	many	TRBV24-1	TRBJ2-1	TGTGCCACCAGTGACCCAGGACAGGGAGAGAATGAGCAGTTCTTC	CATSDPGQGENEQFF
TRBD1	15	many	TRBV11-2	TRBJ2-3	TGTGCCAGCAGCGTCGGGACAGGGGTCACAGATACGCAGTATTTT	CASSVGTGVTDTQYF
NA	12	few	TRBV6-2/TRBV6-3	TRBJ2-7	TGTGCCAGCAGTGTTCAAAGCTACGAGCAGTACTTC	CASSVQSYEQYF
NA	15	NA	TRBV24-1	TRBJ2-1	TGTGCCACCAGTGATGTGGCAGGGGGAGGTAATGAGCAGTTCTTC	CATSDVAGGGNEQFF
TRBD1	13	few	TRBV29-1	TRBJ2-1	TGCAGCGTTTCGGGACAGGGCCGGGATGAGCAGTTCTTC	CSVSGQGRDEQFF
NA	18	few	TRBV24-1	TRBJ2-3	TGTGCCACCAGTGAGAACCCCCGACAGCTTACTTACACAGATACGCAGTATTTT	CATSENPRQLTYTDTQYF
TRBD1	16	NA	TRBV7-2	TRBJ1-2	TGTGCCAGCAGCTCAAGACAAACAGGGGCCGGCTATGGCTACACCTTC	CASSSRQTGAGYGYTF
NA	13	many	TRBV11-2	TRBJ2-7	TGTGCCAGCAGCCGGGGCCGCTCCTACGAGCAGTACTTC	CASSRGRSYEQYF
TRBD1	14	few	TRBV25-1	TRBJ1-2	TGTGCCAGCAGTCCTTTGGACAGGCGGGACGGCTACACCTTC	CASSPLDRRDGYTF
TRBD1	15	NA	TRBV7-6	TRBJ2-5	TGTGCCAGCAGCTCGAGTGTCACAGGGGAAGAGACCCAGTACTTC	CASSSSVTGEETQYF
NA	13	many	TRBV2	TRBJ1-2	TGTGCCAGCAGTGAAATGGGGGCCGGCGGCTACACCTTC	CASSEMGAGGYTF
NA	13	few	TRBV10-3	TRBJ1-2	TGTGCCATCAGGGAGGGGGAGAAGGACGGCTACACCTTC	CAIREGEKDGYTF
TRBD1	19	few	TRBV5-5	TRBJ1-4	TGTGCCAGCAGCTCCGTCGGGACAGGAATGGGCCCAACTAATGAAAAACTGTTTTTT	CASSSVGTGMGPTNEKLFF
NA	11	many	TRBV5-1	TRBJ1-1	TGCGCCAGCAGCACCGAAGCTGAAGCTTTCTTT	CASSTEAEAFF
TRBD1	16	NA	TRBV7-6	TRBJ2-2	TGTGCCAGCAGCTTAGGGGACAGGGGAATGTCCGGGGAGCTGTTTTTT	CASSLGDRGMSGELFF
TRBD2	15	few	TRBV7-2	TRBJ2-1	TGTGCCAGCAGCTCCGCCGGGACTAGGTACAATGAGCAGTTCTTC	CASSSAGTRYNEQFF
TRBD2	15	many	TRBV7-2	TRBJ2-2	TGTGCCAGCAGCTTAGGACTAGCGGGAGCCGGGGAGCTGTTTTTT	CASSLGLAGAGELFF
NA	16	few	TRBV7-8	TRBJ1-2	TGTGCCAGCAGCCCACTCGTGGGGCGAGCTAACTATGGCTACACCTTC	CASSPLVGRANYGYTF
NA	16	many	TRBV7-2	TRBJ2-1	TGTGCCAGCAGCCCATCTCGCGGGACCCTATACAATGAGCAGTTCTTC	CASSPSRGTLYNEQFF
NA	13	NA	TRBV21-1	TRBJ2-7	TGTGCCAGCAGATCGGGGGACCAGTACGAGCAGTACTTC	CASRSGDQYEQYF
NA	12	NA	TRBV5-1	TRBJ1-1	TGCGCCAGCAGCCCCGGGACACGCGAAGCTTTCTTT	CASSPGTREAFF
NA	11	NA	TRBV6-2/TRBV6-3	TRBJ1-1	TGTGCCAGCAGTTATCTCGCCGAAGCTTTCTTT	CASSYLAEAFF
NA	14	NA	TRBV12-3/TRBV12-4	TRBJ2-1	TGTGCCAGCAGTTTTGCCAGCAGAAACAATGAGCAGTTCTTC	CASSFASRNNEQFF
NA	13	many	TRBV7-9	TRBJ1-1	TGTGCCAGCAGCTTAGTGGGCCGTGCTGAAGCTTTCTTT	CASSLVGRAEAFF
NA	14	NA	TRBV11-2	TRBJ1-6	TGTGCCAGCAGCCCCGGGACCGCTAATTCACCCCTCCACTTT	CASSPGTANSPLHF
NA	13	few	TRBV20-1	TRBJ1-1	TGCAGTGCTAGGGGGGCTATGAACACTGAAGCTTTCTTT	CSARGAMNTEAFF
TRBD2	16	many	TRBV20-1	TRBJ2-4	TGCAGTGCATATCCCCCTAGCGGGGGGGTACAAAACATTCAGTACTTC	CSAYPPSGGVQNIQYF
TRBD2	16	NA	TRBV10-2	TRBJ2-3	TGCGCCAGCAGGGCCACTAGCGGGGGGACCCCAGATACGCAGTATTTT	CASRATSGGTPDTQYF
NA	12	few	TRBV6-6	TRBJ1-6	TGTGCCAGCAGCAATGGGGATTCACCCCTCCACTTT	CASSNGDSPLHF
NA	13	NA	TRBV6-1	TRBJ1-1	TGTGCCAGCAGCTTAAGGGGGAGCACTGAAGCTTTCTTT	CASSLRGSTEAFF
TRBD1	13	NA	TRBV29-1	TRBJ1-2	TGCAGCGGAACAGGGGATACTAACTATGGCTACACCTTC	CSGTGDTNYGYTF